A single sample is the source of the 5 T cell receptor beta chains below, sequenced in a study of cytomegalovirus exposure and HLA in healthy donors. It was with 60 Vbeta and 13 Jbeta primers that the PCR ran. Clones were read by immunoSEQ multiplex PCR, and TCRdb kept only the in-frame ones, dropping some. The sample contains about 250,000 clones, approximately 70% of which appear only once. Sequenced material: PBMCs. These receptors all stem from a female donor in good health and CMV-seronegative.

The chain combines TRBV9 with TRBJ2-1; unclear D gene. Germline V gives CDR1 SGDLS, CDR2 YYNGEE. V was trimmed by 4 bases and J by 9 bases, leaving 11 bases between them. The CDR3 extends over 12 amino acids. The CDR3 protein is CASSKLGFEQFF. In DNA, the CDR3 is TGTGCCAGCAGCAAACTCGGTTTTGAGCAGTTCTTC. Full variable domain (remainder filled in from reference TRBV9 and TRBJ2-1): DSGVTQTPKHLITATGQRVTLRCSPRSGDLSVYWYQQSLDQGLQFLIQYYNGEERAKGNILERFSAQQFPDLHSELNLSSLELGDSALYFCASSKLGFEQFFGPGTRLTVL.

The V gene is TRBV7-3, the J gene TRBJ1-1; D unresolved. Trimming pared 5 bases from V and 4 bases from J, leaving 11 bases between. CDR1 and CDR2 from the germline V gene are SGHTA and FQGTGA. This CDR3 has 13 residues. The CDR3 region has the DNA TGTGCCAGCAGCACTAGGTCGGGCACTGAAGCTTTCTTT. Translated, it gives CASSTRSGTEAFF.

The rearrangement links TRBV19 to TRBJ2-1; D remains unclear. The CDR3 sequence is 13 residues long. Germline CDR1 and CDR2: LNHDA and SQIVND (reference sequence). V lost 4 bases to trimming and J lost 4 bases, with 8 bases between them. The CDR3 reads CASSTTIYNEQFF. The CDR3 DNA follows: TGTGCCAGTAGTACAACTATTTACAATGAGCAGTTCTTC. The whole variable domain, filled in from reference TRBV19 and TRBJ2-1, reads DGGITQSPKYLFRKEGQNVTLSCEQNLNHDAMYWYRQDPGQGLRLIYYSQIVNDFQKGDIAEGYSVSREKKESFPLTVTSAQKNPTAFYLCASSTTIYNEQFFGPGTRLTVL.

The rearrangement joins TRBV2 to TRBJ1-2; a possible D gene is TRBD1 (6 bases). V was pared by 7 bases and J by 4 bases, with 19 bases between. The V gene's germline CDR1 is SNHLY and CDR2 FYNNEI. The CDR3 has 15 amino acids. The CDR3 DNA follows: TGTGCCAGCATTAGAGAACAGGGTTTCGCCTATGGCTACACCTTC. Protein product: CASIREQGFAYGYTF.

The chain joins TRBV28 to TRBJ2-2, with D possibly TRBD1 on 6 matching bases. Trimming cost V 5 bases and J 3 bases, with 10 bases left between them. The germline V gene encodes CDR1 MDHEN and CDR2 SYDVKM. CDR3 length: 14 amino acids. Here the CDR3 reads CASSDGQYTGELFF. The CDR3 DNA sequence: TGTGCCAGCAGTGACGGACAGTACACCGGGGAGCTGTTTTTT.